One and the same sample provided the 21 T cell receptor beta chains below, sequenced in a study of low-dose radiotherapy and immunotherapy resistance in tumors (dated by TCRdb to between 2021 and 2024). The label giving this sample's time point can be read as: after trial treatment. In the paper's terms, the treatment or condition label means: LDRT plus nivolumab, ipilimumab, low-dose cyclophosphamide and aspirin (RACIN trial). The data were produced on an Illumina HiSeq 2500. First-strand cDNA was synthesized with Superscript III and a set of TRAV- and TRBV-specific primers, covering both TCRalpha and TCRbeta chains. TCRs were amplified with Phusion for around 20 PCR cycles, with a constant-region primer paired with the adapter attached to the V primers. The public reads were run again by TCRdb, first through fastp at Q25 and then through MiXCR, and only productive beta chains were kept. Rows are unified per CDR3 protein, each entry keeping the most common DNA and genes. Across this sample there are roughly 95,000 distinct CDR3 sequences, with 20% to 25% seen only once. The ten top clones hold 10% to 15% of the sample.

This material consisted of PBMCs, taken after low-dose radiotherapy plus immunotherapy. These receptors were obtained from a female donor with ovarian cancer.

This clonotype showed up many times. The V gene is TRBV3-1, the J gene TRBJ2-5; TRBD2 might be the D (6 bases). Germline CDR1 is LGHDT and CDR2 is YNNKEL (reference sequence). Trimming cost V 1 base and J 5 bases, with 11 bases left between them. This CDR3 region has 14 residues. CDR3 amino acids: CASSQATTSETQYF. The CDR3 bases are TGTGCCAGCAGCCAAGCTACGACTAGTGAGACCCAGTACTTC.

This clonotype was detected many times. The chain carries TRBV5-1 and TRBJ1-1; 8 bases fit TRBD1. Looked up from germline, CDR1 is SGHRS and CDR2 is YFSETQ. The V gene end was trimmed by 0 bases and the J gene end by 1 base; junction bases not matched to a gene: 2. This CDR3 comprises 15 residues. The DNA for the CDR3 is TGCGCCAGCAGCTTGGGCGGACAGGGGAACACTGAAGCTTTCTTT. It yields the protein CASSLGGQGNTEAFF. Full variable domain (outside the CDR3, taken from reference TRBV5-1 and TRBJ1-1): KAGVTQTPRYLIKTRGQQVTLSCSPISGHRSVSWYQQTPGQGLQFLFEYFSETQRNKGNFPGRFSGRQFSNSRSEMNVSTLELGDSALYLCASSLGGQGNTEAFFGQGTRLTVV.

At least ten counts were recorded for this clonotype. This chain connects TRBV6-2 or TRBV6-3 to TRBJ1-5; D may be TRBD1 (6 bases). Germline assignment: CDR1 MNHEY and CDR2 SVGEGT. Deletions cut 4 bases from V and 6 bases from J, with 16 bases between. CDR3 length equals 15 residues. The CDR3 DNA reads as TGTGCCAGCAGTTCCCCGAACAGGGAAGTTCAGCCCCAGCATTTT. Its translation is CASSSPNREVQPQHF.

Many counts were recorded for this clonotype. V is TRBV3-1 and J is TRBJ1-6, with 9 bases matching TRBD1. CDR1 is LGHDT, CDR2 YNNKEL, per germline (reference sequence). The CDR3 extends over 16 amino acids. Trimming cost V 3 bases and J 7 bases; bases outside gene matches: 7. DNA of the CDR3: TGTGCCAGCAGCCACAAAGTAGGACAGGGGAATTCACCCCTCCACTTT. This sequence encodes CASSHKVGQGNSPLHF.

This clonotype has at least ten counts. The V call is TRBV19, the J call TRBJ1-1; maybe TRBD1 (6 bases). With 3 bases removed from V and 1 base from J, the gap between germline ends came to 12 bases. CDR3 length equals 15 residues. Germline V gene sequence: CDR1 LNHDA, CDR2 SQIVND (reference sequence). Here the CDR3 DNA reads TGTGCCAGTAGTATGTTAGACAGGAAGAACACTGAAGCTTTCTTT. It is translated as CASSMLDRKNTEAFF. The whole variable domain, filled in from reference TRBV19 and TRBJ1-1, reads DGGITQSPKYLFRKEGQNVTLSCEQNLNHDAMYWYRQDPGQGLRLIYYSQIVNDFQKGDIAEGYSVSREKKESFPLTVTSAQKNPTAFYLCASSMLDRKNTEAFFGQGTRLTVV.

The sample holds a few counts of this clonotype. CDR3 bases: TGTGCCTGGACGTCCGTGAACACTGAAGCTTTCTTT. Amino acids: CAWTSVNTEAFF. The chain links TRBV30 to TRBJ1-1; D unclear. Germline V gene sequence: CDR1 GTSNPN, CDR2 SVGIG (reference sequence). Trimming removed 4 bases from V and 0 bases from J, with 6 bases in between. The CDR3 covers 12 residues.

This clonotype was counted ten times or more. The chain is built from TRBV4-1 and TRBJ2-2, with 11 bases matching TRBD2. After removal of 0 bases from V and 6 bases from J, the junction contained 6 bases not matched to a gene. The length of the CDR3 is 17 residues. Germline CDR1 reads MGHRA; CDR2 reads YSYEKL. CDR3 DNA: TGCGCCAGCAGCCAAGAGGTGTTAGCGGGGGGGCCCGGGGAGCTGTTTTTT. Its translation: CASSQEVLAGGPGELFF.

This clonotype was counted many times. The V gene is TRBV12-3 or TRBV12-4, the J gene TRBJ1-5, with a possible D match to TRBD1 (6 bases). V was clipped by 6 bases and J by 0 bases, with 12 bases between them. There are 15 residues in the CDR3. In nucleotides, the CDR3 is TGTGCCAGCAGGGAAACAGGGTATAGCAATCAGCCCCAGCATTTT. Protein sequence: CASRETGYSNQPQHF.

This clonotype has just a few counts. The chain has TRBV7-2 and TRBJ1-6; TRBD1 matches at 10 bases. The junction had 8 bases not matched to a gene; V was cut back by 1 base and J by 8 bases. The CDR3 contains 17 residues. CDR1 and CDR2 from the germline V gene are SGHTA and FQGNSA. This chain's CDR3 is CASSLGPGQGYDSPLHF. In nucleotides, the CDR3 is TGTGCCAGCAGCTTAGGTCCGGGACAGGGGTACGATTCACCCCTCCACTTT.

This clonotype was recorded at least ten times. The chain has TRBV3-1 and TRBJ2-2, with 8 bases matching TRBD2. Germline trimming cut 6 bases from V and 6 bases from J; bases unmatched to any gene: 3. The germline CDR1 and CDR2 sequences are LGHDT and YNNKEL (reference sequence). The CDR3 is made up of 13 amino acids. CDR3 nucleotide sequence: TGTGCCAGCAGTAGCGGGGCGGCCGGGGAGCTGTTTTTT. Translating it yields CASSSGAAGELFF.

The table lists this clonotype with many counts. The chain carries TRBV10-3 and TRBJ1-3; the D gene is possibly TRBD1 (5 bases). The CDR3 runs 14 residues. Trimming pared 6 bases from V and 0 bases from J, leaving 9 bases between. The germline CDR1 and CDR2 sequences are ENHRY and SYGVKD. The CDR3 DNA follows: TGTGCCATCAGATCAGGGAGCTCTGGAAACACCATATATTTT. This encodes CAIRSGSSGNTIYF.

The V call is TRBV15, the J call TRBJ2-3, with 12 bases aligning to TRBD2. V shed 1 base, J shed 5 bases, and the junction held 4 bases outside the gene matches. Germline V gene lookup returns CDR1 LNHNV and CDR2 YYDKDF (reference sequence). The CDR3 spans 16 residues. In nucleotides, the CDR3 is TGTGCCACCAGCAGAGGGACTAGCGGGATTCGAGATACGCAGTATTTT. Amino acid sequence: CATSRGTSGIRDTQYF.

This clonotype was observed at least ten times. The chain is built from TRBV12-3 or TRBV12-4 and TRBJ1-2; the match to TRBD1 covers 9 bases. With V trimmed by 6 bases and J by 8 bases, 13 bases remained unmatched. The CDR3 length is 15 residues. The CDR3 loop is CASRGQGKRTLGYTF. CDR3 sequence (DNA): TGTGCCAGCAGGGGACAGGGTAAACGAACCCTCGGCTACACCTTC.

There are many counts of this clonotype. V and J are TRBV2 and TRBJ2-1; 14 bases are a match to TRBD2. The CDR3 is 15 residues long. V trimming: 8 bases; J trimming: 2 bases; junction bases outside the gene matches: 2. Germline lookup yields CDR1 SNHLY and CDR2 FYNNEI. The CDR3 DNA follows: TGTGCCAGCCAGGGACTAGCGGGAGCCTACAATGAGCAGTTCTTC. Translated: CASQGLAGAYNEQFF.

As regards this clonotype: A far bigger clonotype differs at one base, so this is likely a read error. CDR3 nucleotide sequence: TGCGCCAGCAGCCAAAACTACAGGGGAAGGACTGAAGCTTTCTTT. The encoded protein is CASSQNYRGRTEAFF. J is TRBJ1-1 and V is TRBV4-1; 7 bases agree with TRBD1. The CDR3 extends over 15 amino acids. Germline V lookup: CDR1 MGHRA, CDR2 YSYEKL. V shed 2 bases, J shed 5 bases, and the junction held 8 bases outside the gene matches.

Concerning this clonotype itself: The likely explanation is a read error, given a far larger clone one base away. The rearrangement joins TRBV26 to TRBJ1-5. TRBV26 is a known pseudogene. The CDR3 length is 13 residues. The chain's CDR3 is CVTLGRSNQPQHF. CDR3 coding DNA: TGTGTCACATTGGGGAGGAGCAATCAGCCCCAGCATTTT.

This clonotype was detected only once. The rearrangement joins TRBV12-3 or TRBV12-4 to TRBJ1-3; TRBD1 is a possible D gene (5 bases). V lost 3 bases and J 4 bases, leaving 22 bases between the germline ends. CDR3 size: 18 residues. Here the CDR3 DNA reads TGTGCCAGCAGTTTGGCCAGGGACGAATTATCTGGCGGAAACACCATATATTTT. It codes for CASSLARDELSGGNTIYF.

This chain links TRBV10-3 with TRBJ2-3; D is unresolved. Germline-derived CDR1 and CDR2 are ENHRY and SYGVKD. V gave up 5 bases and J gave up 0 bases, with 12 bases separating them. The CDR3 runs to 15 residues. The CDR3 region is CAISSLTPSTDTQYF. The CDR3 DNA reads TGTGCCATCAGTTCACTAACACCGAGCACAGATACGCAGTATTTT.

This clonotype was found many times. The chain carries TRBV11-2 and TRBJ2-5, with a tentative D call TRBD1 (5 bases). The CDR3 runs to 15 residues. Germline lookup yields CDR1 SGHAT and CDR2 FQNNGV. Trimming took 5 bases from V and 1 from J, leaving 14 bases between them. The CDR3 loop reads CASSHPTAPQETQYF. CDR3 bases: TGTGCCAGCAGCCACCCGACAGCTCCCCAAGAGACCCAGTACTTC.

The gene calls are TRBV23-1 and TRBJ1-4, with D uncertain. TRBV23-1 is annotated as an ORF whose role is uncertain. Trimming left V 4 bases short and J 17 bases short, with 38 bases between. The CDR3 consists of 19 residues. The CDR3 DNA reads TGCGCCAGCAGTCCTTCGGGGTCCCTATTAGGCGAATTAATGAAAAACTATTTTTTT. Residues: CASSPSGSLLGELMKNYFF.

This clonotype was detected many times. The CDR3 nucleotides are TGTGCCAGCAGGGAGGGACTAGCGGGGCCCTACGAGCAGTACTTC. It is translated as CASREGLAGPYEQYF. The V call is TRBV6-2 or TRBV6-3, the J call TRBJ2-7; the match to TRBD2 covers 13 bases. There are 15 residues in the CDR3. Germline-derived CDR1 and CDR2 are MNHEY and SVGEGT. V lost 6 bases to trimming and J lost 2 bases; unmatched junction nucleotides: 4.